The present T cell receptor beta chain was sequenced within a study of T cells in Graves' hyperthyroidism and ophthalmopathy. Study findings and constraints: A model of 13 V-J features distinguished ophthalmopathy from stable hyperthyroidism.

This clonotype was detected ten times or more. What it binds is not known. V was shortened by 2 bases and J by 0 bases, with 10 bases between the two germline ends. CDR3 size: 15 residues. TCR beta CDR3 region amplification was performed from RNA transcripts. With the HTBI primer set, the TCR CDR3 went through a first round of RT-PCR. Each CDR3 protein is one row after TCRdb ran MiXCR on the multiplex PCR reads. The sample shows some 600,000 distinct CDR3 sequences, 11% to 15% of them seen only once. The TCR originated in a woman in her 30s with Graves' hyperthyroidism that later progressed to Graves' ophthalmopathy. The chain is built from TRBV12-3 or TRBV12-4 and TRBJ1-1; the D is unclear. The sample was blood. The CDR3 DNA reads TGTGCCAGCAGTTTACGGGCACCTATGAACACTGAAGCTTTCTTT. It translates to CASSLRAPMNTEAFF.